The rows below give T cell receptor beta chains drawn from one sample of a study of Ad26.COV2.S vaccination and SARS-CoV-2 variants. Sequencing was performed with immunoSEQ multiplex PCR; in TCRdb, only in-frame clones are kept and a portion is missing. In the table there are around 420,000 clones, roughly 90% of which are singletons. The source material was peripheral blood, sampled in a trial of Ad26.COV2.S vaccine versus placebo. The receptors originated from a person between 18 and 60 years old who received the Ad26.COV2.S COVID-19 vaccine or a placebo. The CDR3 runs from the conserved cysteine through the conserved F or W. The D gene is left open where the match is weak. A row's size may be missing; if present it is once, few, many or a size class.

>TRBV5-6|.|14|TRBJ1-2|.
TGTGCCAGCAGCTTAGGAGGCGATAACTATGGCTACACCTTC
CASSLGGDNYGYTF
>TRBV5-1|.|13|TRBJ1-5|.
TGCGCCAGCAGCCCGGAGGGACGTCAGCCCCAGCATTTT
CASSPEGRQPQHF
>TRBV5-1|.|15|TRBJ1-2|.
TGCGCCAGCAGCTTACAGGGAGAGTATAACTATGGCTACACCTTC
CASSLQGEYNYGYTF
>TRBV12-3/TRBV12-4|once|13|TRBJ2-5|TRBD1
TGTGCCAGCAGCCAGGGGGCGGGAGAGACCCAGTACTTC
CASSQGAGETQYF
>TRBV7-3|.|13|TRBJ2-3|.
TGTGCCAGCAGCTTAGATGGGGTTGATACGCAGTATTTT
CASSLDGVDTQYF
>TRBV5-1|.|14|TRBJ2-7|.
TGCGCCAGCAGCTGGGACGGTTCTACGGACGAGCAGTACTTC
CASSWDGSTDEQYF
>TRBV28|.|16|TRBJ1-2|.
TGTGCCAGCAGTTCCTTTACAGGGCCTACTAACTATGGCTACACCTTC
CASSSFTGPTNYGYTF
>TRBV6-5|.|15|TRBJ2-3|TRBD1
TGTGCCAGCAGCCGGCCGGGACAGGGTATCGATACGCAGTATTTT
CASSRPGQGIDTQYF
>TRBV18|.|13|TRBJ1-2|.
TGTGCCAGCTCACCACAAAGAGAAGGGGGCTACACCTTC
CASSPQREGGYTF
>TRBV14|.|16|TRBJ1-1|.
TGTGCCAGCAGCCAAGATCGCCTTAGTTGGAACACTGAAGCTTTCTTT
CASSQDRLSWNTEAFF
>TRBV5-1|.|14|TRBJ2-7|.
TGCGCCAGCAGCTTGGTATGGGGTTCCTACGAGCAGTACTTC
CASSLVWGSYEQYF
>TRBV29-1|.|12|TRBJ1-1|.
TGCAGCGTTGATTTAGTGAACACTGAAGCTTTCTTT
CSVDLVNTEAFF
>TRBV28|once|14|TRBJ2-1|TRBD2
TGTGCCAGCAGTTTGAGCGGGGGGTACAATGAGCAGTTCTTC
CASSLSGGYNEQFF
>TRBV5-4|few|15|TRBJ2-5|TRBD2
TGTGCCAGCAGCCCGATGCGGGGGGCAGGGGAGACCCAGTACTTC
CASSPMRGAGETQYF
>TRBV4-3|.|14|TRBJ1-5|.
TGCGCCAGCAGCCAAGATGACAGCAATCAGCCCCAGCATTTT
CASSQDDSNQPQHF
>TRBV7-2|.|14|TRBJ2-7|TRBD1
TGTGCCAGCAGCCCGGACAGGGAGTACTACGAGCAGTACTTC
CASSPDREYYEQYF
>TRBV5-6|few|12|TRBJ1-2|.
TGTGCCAGCAGCCTCCTCGGACCCGGCTACACCTTC
CASSLLGPGYTF
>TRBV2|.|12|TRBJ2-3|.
TGTGCCAGCAGACAGAGCACAGATACGCAGTATTTT
CASRQSTDTQYF
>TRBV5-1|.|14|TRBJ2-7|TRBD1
TGCGCCAGCAGCCCGGGACAGGGGGTGAGGGAGCAGTACTTC
CASSPGQGVREQYF
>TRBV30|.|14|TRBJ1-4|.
TGTGCCTGGAGTCCGGGTGGACCCGAGGGAAAACTGTTTTTT
CAWSPGGPEGKLFF
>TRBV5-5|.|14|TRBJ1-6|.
TGTGCCAGCAGCTTCGGTGTGGGTAATTCACCCCTCCACTTT
CASSFGVGNSPLHF
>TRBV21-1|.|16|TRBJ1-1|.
TGTGCCAGCAGCAAAAGTTGGGCAGGGGATAACACTGAAGCTTTCTTT
CASSKSWAGDNTEAFF
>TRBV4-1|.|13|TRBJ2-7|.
TGCGCCAGCAGCCAGGGGTTGGGCTACGAGCAGTACTTC
CASSQGLGYEQYF
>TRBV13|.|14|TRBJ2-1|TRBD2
TGTGCCAGCAGCCGCGGGAGGGGGTACAATGAGCAGTTCTTC
CASSRGRGYNEQFF
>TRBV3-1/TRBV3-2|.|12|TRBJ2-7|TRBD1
TGTGCCAGCAGCCAGGCCGGGACAGCCCAACACTTC
CASSQAGTAQHF
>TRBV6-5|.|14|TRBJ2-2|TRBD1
TGTGCCAGCAGCGTGACAGGGTCCACCGGGGAGCTGTTTTTT
CASSVTGSTGELFF
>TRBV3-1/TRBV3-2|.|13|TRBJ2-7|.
TGTGCCAGCAGCCAAGATCGAGGGGGGGAGCAGTACTTC
CASSQDRGGEQYF
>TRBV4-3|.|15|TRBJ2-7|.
TGCGCCAGCAGCCAAGATTGGCGGGGACCCTACGAGCAGTACTTC
CASSQDWRGPYEQYF
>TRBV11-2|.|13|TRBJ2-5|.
TGTGCCAGCAGCCCAACAGAAGGCGCGACCCAGTACTTC
CASSPTEGATQYF
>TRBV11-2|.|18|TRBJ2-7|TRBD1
TGTGCCAGCAGCTTAGCATACAGGGGTTCGGATCCCCCCTACGAGCAGTACTTC
CASSLAYRGSDPPYEQYF